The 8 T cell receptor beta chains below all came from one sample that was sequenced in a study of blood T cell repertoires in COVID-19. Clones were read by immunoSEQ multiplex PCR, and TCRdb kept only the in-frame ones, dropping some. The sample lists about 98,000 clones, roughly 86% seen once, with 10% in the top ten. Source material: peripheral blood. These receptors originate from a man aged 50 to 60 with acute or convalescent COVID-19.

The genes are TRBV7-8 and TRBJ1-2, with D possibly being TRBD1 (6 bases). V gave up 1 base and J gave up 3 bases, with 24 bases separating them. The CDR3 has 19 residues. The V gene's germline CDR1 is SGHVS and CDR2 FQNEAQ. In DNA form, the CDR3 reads TGTGCCAGCAGCTTAGTTGGCGGGTTTTGGACAGAAGACGACTATGGCTACACCTTC. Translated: CASSLVGGFWTEDDYGYTF.

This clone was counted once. CDR3 coding DNA: TGCAGCGTTGAAGACCGGGGGGCCTCCTACGAGCAGTACTTC. As protein: CSVEDRGASYEQYF. The chain is built from TRBV29-1 and TRBJ2-7, with D maybe TRBD2 (7 bases). The CDR3 is made up of 14 amino acids. The V end was cut by 0 bases, the J end by 0 bases, with 9 bases between. Germline V CDR1 and CDR2: SQVTM, ANQGSEA.

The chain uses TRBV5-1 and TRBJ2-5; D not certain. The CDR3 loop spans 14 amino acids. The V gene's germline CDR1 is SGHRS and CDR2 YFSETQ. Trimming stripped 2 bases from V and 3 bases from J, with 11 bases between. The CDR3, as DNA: TGCGCCAGCAGCTTTAACAGACGAGAAGAGACCCAGTACTTC. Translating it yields CASSFNRREETQYF.

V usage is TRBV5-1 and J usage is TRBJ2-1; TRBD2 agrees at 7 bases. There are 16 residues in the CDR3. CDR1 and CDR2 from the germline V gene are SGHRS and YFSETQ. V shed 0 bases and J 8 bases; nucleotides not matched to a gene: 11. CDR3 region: CASSLGGLADVDEQFF. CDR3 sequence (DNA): TGCGCCAGCAGCTTGGGAGGGCTAGCGGACGTGGATGAGCAGTTCTTC.

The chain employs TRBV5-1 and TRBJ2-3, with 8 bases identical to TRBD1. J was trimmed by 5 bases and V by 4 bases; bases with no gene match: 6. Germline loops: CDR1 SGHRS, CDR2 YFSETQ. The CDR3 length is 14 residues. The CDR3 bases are TGCGCCAGCAGCCCCGGACAGGGCGTAGATACGCAGTATTTT. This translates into CASSPGQGVDTQYF.

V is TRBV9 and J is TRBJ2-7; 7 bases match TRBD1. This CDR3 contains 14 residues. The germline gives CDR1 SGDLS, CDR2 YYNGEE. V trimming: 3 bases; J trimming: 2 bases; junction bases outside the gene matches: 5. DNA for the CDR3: TGTGCCAGCAGCGGTGGGGACAGAACCTACGAGCAGTACTTC. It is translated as CASSGGDRTYEQYF.

CDR3 nucleotides: TGTGCCAGCAGCTTCCAGGGGACGGGGAACACTGAAGCTTTCTTT. Amino acid sequence: CASSFQGTGNTEAFF. The gene calls are TRBV7-2 and TRBJ1-1; D possibly corresponds to TRBD1 (6 bases). The CDR3 is 15 residues long. The V end was cut by 3 bases, the J end by 1 base, with 12 bases between. In germline, CDR1 is SGHTA, CDR2 FQGNSA.

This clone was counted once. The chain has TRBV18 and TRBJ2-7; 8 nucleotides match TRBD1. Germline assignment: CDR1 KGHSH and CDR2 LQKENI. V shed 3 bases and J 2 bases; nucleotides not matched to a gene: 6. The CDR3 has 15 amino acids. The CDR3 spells CASSPPGQEPYEQYF. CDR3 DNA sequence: TGTGCCAGCTCACCGCCGGGACAGGAGCCCTACGAGCAGTACTTC.